This record looks at one T cell receptor (beta chain) sequence and its context. Its antigen is unknown. Base qualities are not recorded, but no much larger clone differs from it by a single base. The library was produced with the immunoSEQ multiplex PCR assay. For the multiplex PCR, a mixture combining 60 forward primers for TCR Vbeta segments and 13 reverse primers for TCR Jbeta segments was used. Amplification of the CDR3 region of rearranged TCR beta genes was performed with a multiplex PCR assay on genomic DNA. Amplified TCR beta libraries were sequenced as 87-base-pair reads on the Illumina HiSeq System. Processing in the source paper ran as follows. A later analysis tallied 75 million to 95 million unique TCR beta chains across the 600 to 700 repertoires, and around 10 million of those chains were shared by two or more donors. To remove PCR and sequencing errors, raw reads were error-corrected and collapsed into unique sequences using a nearest-neighbor algorithm that merged closely related sequences. V, D and J gene segments were assigned by aligning CDR3 sequences to IMGT reference sequences. Each retained sequence needed at least a six-nucleotide match to both a V gene segment and a J gene segment. A rearrangement was called productive if the CDR3 had no stop codons and remained in frame with V and J, and every other rearrangement was called non-productive. CDR3 was defined by IMGT convention, running from the second conserved V-encoded cysteine to the conserved J-encoded phenylalanine. The earlier analysis of 450 to 750 of the donors excluded any sequence lacking an unambiguous match to a single V gene segment. An earlier analysis of just under 600 of the donors called V segments functional above 56.7% productive rearrangements and segregating when the between-donor standard deviation exceeded 5%. To diagnose cytomegalovirus status from the catalog of TCR beta chain sequences, a statistical classification framework was built. A later analysis assigned V and J genes by comparing TCR nucleotide sequences with IMGT/GENE-DB human TR gene sequences. Using the TCRdist pipeline, a later analysis assigned CDR3 sequences along with most-parsimonious VDJ recombination scenarios. In a later analysis, each TCR beta chain was defined by its CDR3 amino acid sequence together with its V-gene family, and reads lacking a unique V-gene family were excluded. To address suspected cross-contamination and a sequencing artifact, a later analysis removed around 600 highly shared, low-generation-probability nucleotide sequences. For each public chain, a later analysis derived a clonal expansion index from normalized ranks of inferred template counts within each repertoire. A later analysis computed generation probabilities with a VDJ recombination model fitted to out-of-frame rearrangements, and checked the results against IGoR. In a later analysis, TCR-TCR, TCR-HLA and TCR-CMV co-occurrence was scored with hypergeometric tests, and a repertoire-size bias correction was applied to TCR pairs. A later analysis estimated false discovery rates by permuting HLA or CMV assignments 20 times. In a later analysis, co-occurring TCRs were grouped with DBSCAN, and TCRdist sequence similarity was added when clustering was performed within HLA-allele-positive subsets. For co-occurrence clustering, repertoires with fewer than 30,000 or more than 120,000 public chains were excluded, along with a handful of repertoires with anomalous nucleotide sharing. TCRdb took this table from immuneACCESS and kept in-frame rearrangements with V and J called. Such tables lack part of the clones; where checked against another copy, unresolved V genes explain under half of the gap, and the rest is unexplained. V and J calls and clone size are given by that table; D and trimming were obtained from the DNA. For this sample the table gives roughly 80,000 clones, of which around 60% were detected only once. The ten largest clones add up to under 4.5% of the sample.

In total, 630 or so healthy bone marrow donors made up the cohort. Cohort members were all nominally healthy when sampled, although unrecorded immune exposures were likely present. The donor was CMV seropositive and belonged to the group of 250 to 300 seropositive cohort members. A peripheral blood sample was provided by each donor, and peripheral blood mononuclear cells were used for TCR beta sequencing. The Qiagen DNeasy Blood Extraction Kit was used to extract genomic DNA from the blood cell samples. This sample was included in a study of cytomegalovirus exposure and HLA in healthy donors (dated by TCRdb to about 2017). Concerning the study at large: In an earlier analysis of 450 to 750 of the donors, 250 to 350 Gb of sequence data and 90 million to 120 million unique TCR beta sequences from 150 million to 200 million T cells were reported. Among the approximately 400 genotyped donors, more than 70% belonged to the genetic ancestry cluster associated with self-reported Caucasian donors. The number of typed donors differed by locus: roughly 620-640 for A, B, C, DRB1 and DQB1; some 540 for DQA1; around 580 for DPA1; and 400 to 480 for DPB1. The study combined high-throughput TCR immunosequencing, statistical association of individual TCRs with disease status, and machine learning to predict cytomegalovirus infection status. Donor age, sex, ethnicity and CMV serostatus were compiled alongside the repertoire data. Class I and class II HLA loci were covered by the typing at four-digit resolution. Among about 400 genotyped donors of the cohort, an average of about 220,000 unique TCR beta nucleotide sequences was sequenced per donor, of which about 19% were non-productive. Roughly five DR-DQ haplotypes were handled as single units for association and clustering, since linkage in the cohort was strong. Using immunosequencing, the study profiled T cell repertoires from 666 subjects and related those repertoires to cytomegalovirus serostatus. To decide whether each TCR beta V gene segment behaved as functional or pseudogenic, an earlier analysis of some 540 of the donors relied on high-throughput TCR beta sequencing. An early release that covered about 600 HLA-typed donors contained around 300 gigabases of sequencing data and tens of millions of unique TCR sequences. Every repertoire in the discovery cohort had been generated on one and the same sequencing platform. The aim of the study was to test whether cataloging public T cell receptors could identify signatures of past pathogen exposure. In the later analysis, no new phenotypic data were used to find candidate immune exposures; instead, reliance was placed on TCR beta sequences and their occurrence across donors. A later analysis re-examined previously published TCR beta repertoires from around 670 donors and added high-resolution HLA genotyping to investigate patterns of TCR occurrence. In a later genetic analysis, genome-wide SNP genotypes for about 55% of the roughly 700 donors were used, and that subset was treated as a discovery cohort. Besides the first cohort of more than 650 subjects, a separate validation cohort made up of 120 different subjects was used. The investigation overall reported the following: According to a later analysis, most CMV-associated TCR beta chains appeared to be HLA-restricted, and the HLA associations seemed to be driven largely by CMV exposure. An earlier analysis of around 540 of the donors showed that most TCR beta V segments appeared in productive rearrangements either about 87% or about 30% of the time, which broadly matched IMGT annotations. A further reported finding was that TCR beta sequences accurately predicted the HLA-A and HLA-B alleles for most subjects in the first cohort. Roughly uniform sequencing depth across donors was assumed in presence/absence analyses, although this assumption may not hold. Because some donors lacked HLA typing at each locus, the association tests relied only on the typed subset. Strong co-occurrence of HLA alleles, especially DR and DQ, made assigning TCR associations to individual alleles difficult. Some IMGT-functional V segments, including TRBV6-2 and TRBV6-3, could not be told apart with the 87-base-pair reads, so those segments were excluded. This cohort had only TCR beta chains sequenced, and the lack of alpha or paired-chain data limited which features could be detected. A group of highly shared sequence variants was considered likely to be a technical artifact of the sequencing pipeline. The authors suggested that the approach could potentially be generalized to other disease states and immunological phenotypes. In vitro tests confirmed that three of the cytomegalovirus-associated TCR beta chains recognize cytomegalovirus antigens. Most TCR sequences were observed very rarely across donors, whereas some public TCRs were present in many individuals. The study gave a list of over 150 TCR beta chains associated with cytomegalovirus. Linkage disequilibrium might explain the correlated functional status among segregating V segments, but an unknown experimental factor could not be ruled out. An association between a missense DCLRE1C variant and V-gene and J-gene trimming of TCR beta chains was found in a later genetic analysis and replicated in an independent cohort. According to a later analysis, TCR association rates differed among HLA loci, with DRB1 alleles showing the most associated TCRs and HLA-C alleles showing the fewest. Cytomegalovirus status was reported to be diagnosed by the classifier with high specificity and sensitivity in both the original and validation cohorts. In a later analysis, HLA-associated TCR beta chains were found to be more clonally expanded and to have lower generation probabilities than equally common non-associated chains. According to a later genetic analysis, donors in an Asian-associated ancestry cluster had fewer N-insertions in productive TCRs than the roughly 660-donor mean. Around 16 rarely observed V segments, including chromosome 9 orphons, were excluded from the earlier analysis of some 590 of the donors because counts were too low. A later analysis associated 16,951 TCR beta sequences with specific HLA alleles at a false discovery rate of 0.05. In a later analysis, several top co-occurrence clusters were reported to appear linked to parvovirus B19, influenza, CMV and Epstein-Barr virus. For the cohort, immune exposure information was limited to CMV serostatus.

Trimmed from V: 4 bases; trimmed from J: 0 bases; junction bases lacking a gene match: 8. Per the germline V gene (reference sequence), SGHNT is the CDR1 and YYREEE is the CDR2. Its CDR3 holds 17 amino acids, cysteine through phenylalanine. Only the CDR3 part of the read is kept: 51 bases, read in frame from the first base. The clonotype was recovered from a male donor in good health and CMV-seropositive. The sample taken for sequencing was PBMCs. The sequence links TRBV5-4 to TRBJ2-2, with 8 central nucleotides matching TRBD1. The CDR3 reads as follows: CASSKDPGQANTGELFF. The nucleotide sequence is given as TGTGCCAGCAGCAAAGACCCGGGACAGGCGAACACCGGGGAGCTGTTTTTT.